Shown below are 3 T cell receptor beta chains from a single sample sequenced in a study of T-cell memory formation after mild COVID-19. TCRdb itself ran the 5' RACE reads through MiXCR, one entry per CDR3 protein. The repertoire has 350,000 to 450,000 distinct CDR3 sequences, around 30% of them found once; the top ten carry approximately 13%. Sequenced sample: PBMCs or a T cell subset sorted from them (not recorded which). Source of these receptors: an adult woman who had mild COVID-19 (a few samples of this study predate the infection). Cell type and time point are not known.

There are a few counts of this clonotype. This sequence joins TRBV5-1 and TRBJ1-1; the D gene is possibly TRBD1 (6 bases). This CDR3 is 19 amino acids long. V was trimmed by 1 base and J by 2 bases, leaving 24 bases between them. Looked up from germline, CDR1 is SGHRS and CDR2 is YFSETQ. CDR3: CASSLIWLNREGQNTEAFF. CDR3 nucleotides: TGCGCCAGCAGCTTGATCTGGCTGAACAGGGAGGGACAAAACACTGAAGCTTTCTTT.

The chain has TRBV7-9 and TRBJ2-5; TRBD1 is a possible D gene (6 bases). The germline CDR1 and CDR2 sequences are SEHNR and FQNEAQ (reference sequence). V lost 5 bases and J 7 bases, leaving 20 bases between the germline ends. The CDR3 loop spans 15 amino acids. CDR3 bases: TGTGCCAGCAGCCCGTCAGGACAGCGGCCAGGGACCCAGTACTTC. Amino acid sequence: CASSPSGQRPGTQYF.

This clonotype has just a few counts. The J gene is TRBJ2-6, the V gene TRBV11-2, with D hard to call. Trimming cost V 6 bases and J 0 bases, with 9 bases left between them. Germline V gives CDR1 SGHAT, CDR2 FQNNGV. This CDR3 has 15 amino acids. The chain's CDR3 is CASRPVDSGANVLTF. For the CDR3, the DNA is TGTGCCAGCAGGCCGGTGGACTCTGGGGCCAACGTCCTGACTTTC.